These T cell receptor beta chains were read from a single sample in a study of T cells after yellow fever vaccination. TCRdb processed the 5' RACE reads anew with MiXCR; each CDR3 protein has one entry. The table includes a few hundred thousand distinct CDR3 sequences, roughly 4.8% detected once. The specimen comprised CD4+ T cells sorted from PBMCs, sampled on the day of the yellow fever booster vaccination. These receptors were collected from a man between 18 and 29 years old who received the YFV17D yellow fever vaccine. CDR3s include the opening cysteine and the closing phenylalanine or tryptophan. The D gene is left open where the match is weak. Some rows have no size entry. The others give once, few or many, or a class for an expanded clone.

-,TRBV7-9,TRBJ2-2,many,CASSLMRATNTGELFF,TGTGCCAGCAGCTTAATGCGGGCGACGAACACCGGGGAGCTGTTTTTT
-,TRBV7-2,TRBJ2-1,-,CASSLGRLDQFF,TGTGCCAGCAGCTTAGGGAGACTAGATCAGTTCTTC
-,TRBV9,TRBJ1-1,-,CASSRRSGTEMNTEAFF,TGTGCCAGCAGCAGACGAAGCGGGACTGAGATGAACACTGAAGCTTTCTTT
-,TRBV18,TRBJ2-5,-,CASSRADSRKETQYF,TGTGCCAGCTCACGTGCGGACAGTAGAAAGGAGACCCAGTACTTC
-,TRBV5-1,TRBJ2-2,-,CASKGGSANTGELFF,TGCGCCAGCAAAGGAGGTAGCGCGAACACCGGGGAGCTGTTTTTT
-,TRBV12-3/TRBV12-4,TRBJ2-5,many,CASSLGPNVGETQYF,TGTGCCAGCAGTTTAGGACCTAACGTTGGGGAGACCCAGTACTTC
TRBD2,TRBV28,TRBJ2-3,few,CASSLSQRGVRTDTQYF,TGTGCCAGCAGTTTATCTCAGCGGGGGGTTCGAACAGATACGCAGTATTTT
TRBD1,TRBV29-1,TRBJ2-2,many,CSVGTASNTGELFF,TGCAGCGTGGGGACAGCTTCGAACACCGGGGAGCTGTTTTTT
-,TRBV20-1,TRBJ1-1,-,CSARVRWGGNTEAFF,TGCAGTGCTAGAGTCCGCTGGGGCGGGAACACTGAAGCTTTCTTT
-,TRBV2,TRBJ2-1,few,CASSRPGLEGVNEQFF,TGTGCCAGCAGTCGTCCAGGGCTAGAGGGTGTCAATGAGCAGTTCTTC
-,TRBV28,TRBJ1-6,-,CASRGIGQSYSPLHF,TGTGCCAGCAGAGGGATCGGACAGAGCTATTCACCCCTCCACTTT
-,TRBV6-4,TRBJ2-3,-,CASSDSGGTGTDTQYF,TGTGCCAGCAGTGACTCTGGAGGGACTGGCACAGATACGCAGTATTTT
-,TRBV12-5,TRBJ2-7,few,CASAKNYEQYF,TGTGCTAGTGCTAAAAACTACGAGCAGTACTTC
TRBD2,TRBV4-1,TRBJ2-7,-,CASSPILAGRQYEQYF,TGCGCCAGCAGCCCGATACTAGCGGGCCGACAGTACGAGCAGTACTTC
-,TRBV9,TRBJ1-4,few,CASSVSQGDEKLFF,TGTGCCAGCAGCGTTTCTCAGGGAGATGAAAAACTGTTTTTT
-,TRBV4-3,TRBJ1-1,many,CASSRSFMNTEAFF,TGCGCCAGCAGCCGCAGTTTCATGAACACTGAAGCTTTCTTT
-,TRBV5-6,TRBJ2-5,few,CASRDLKTGFQETQYF,TGTGCCAGCAGGGACCTCAAGACAGGATTCCAAGAGACCCAGTACTTC
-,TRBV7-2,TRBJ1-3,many,CASSPRAESSGNTIYF,TGTGCCAGCAGCCCGCGGGCCGAGTCCTCTGGAAACACCATATATTTT
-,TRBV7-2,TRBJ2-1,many,CASSQGYYNEQFF,TGTGCCAGCAGCCAGGGTTACTACAATGAGCAGTTCTTC
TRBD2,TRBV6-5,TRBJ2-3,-,CASSTHSGGETDTQYF,TGTGCCAGCAGTACCCATAGCGGGGGGGAAACAGATACGCAGTATTTT
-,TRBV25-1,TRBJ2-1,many,CASSPYRGTYNEQFF,TGTGCCAGCAGTCCCTACCGAGGGACCTACAATGAGCAGTTCTTC
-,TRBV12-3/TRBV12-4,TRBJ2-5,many,CASSFLEETQYF,TGTGCCAGCAGTTTTCTGGAAGAGACCCAGTACTTC